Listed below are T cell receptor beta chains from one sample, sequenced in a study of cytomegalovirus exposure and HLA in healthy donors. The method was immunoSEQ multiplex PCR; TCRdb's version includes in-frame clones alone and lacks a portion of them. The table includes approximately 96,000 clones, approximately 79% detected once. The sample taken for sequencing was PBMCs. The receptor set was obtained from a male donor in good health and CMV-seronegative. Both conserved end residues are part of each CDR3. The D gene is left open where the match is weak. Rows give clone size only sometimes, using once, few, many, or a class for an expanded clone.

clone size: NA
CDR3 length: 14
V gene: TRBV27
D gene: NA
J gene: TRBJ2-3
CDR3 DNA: TGTGCCAGCAGTTTACTGTCGTCCACAGATACGCAGTATTTT
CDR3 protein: CASSLLSSTDTQYF

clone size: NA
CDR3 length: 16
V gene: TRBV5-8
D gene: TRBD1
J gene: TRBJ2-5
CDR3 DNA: TGTGCCAGCAGCTCCAAACCGGGACAGGACCAAGAGACCCAGTACTTC
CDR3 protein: CASSSKPGQDQETQYF

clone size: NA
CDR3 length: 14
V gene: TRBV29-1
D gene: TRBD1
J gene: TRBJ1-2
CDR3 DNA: TGCAGCGTTGAAACCTCCAGGGGGTTGAATGGCTACACCTTC
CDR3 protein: CSVETSRGLNGYTF

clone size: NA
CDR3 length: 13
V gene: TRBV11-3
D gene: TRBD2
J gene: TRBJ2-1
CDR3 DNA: TGTGCCAGCAGTATAGCGGGGTACAATGAGCAGTTCTTC
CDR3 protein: CASSIAGYNEQFF

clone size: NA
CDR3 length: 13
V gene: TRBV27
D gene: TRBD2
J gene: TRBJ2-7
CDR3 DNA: TGTGCCAGCAGTCCGGGACCGGGAGGGGAGCAGTACTTC
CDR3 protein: CASSPGPGGEQYF

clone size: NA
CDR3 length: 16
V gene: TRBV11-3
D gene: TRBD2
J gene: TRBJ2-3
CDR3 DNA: TGTGCCAGCAGCCCTGGGGCTAGCGGTTACACAGATACGCAGTATTTT
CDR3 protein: CASSPGASGYTDTQYF

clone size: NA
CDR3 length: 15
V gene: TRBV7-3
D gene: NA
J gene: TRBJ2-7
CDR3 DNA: TGTGCCAGCAGCCCAAACGCGGGCTGGTCCTACGAGCAGTACTTC
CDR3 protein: CASSPNAGWSYEQYF

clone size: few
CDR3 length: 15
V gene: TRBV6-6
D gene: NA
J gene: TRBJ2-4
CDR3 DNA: TGTGCCAGCAGTGCTAGCGACGATGGTGTAGGCATTCAGTACTTC
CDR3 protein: CASSASDDGVGIQYF

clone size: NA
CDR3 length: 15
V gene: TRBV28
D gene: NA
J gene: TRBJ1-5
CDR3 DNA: TGTGCCAGCAGTCCGCCAACAGATAGCAATCAGCCCCAGCATTTT
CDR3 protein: CASSPPTDSNQPQHF

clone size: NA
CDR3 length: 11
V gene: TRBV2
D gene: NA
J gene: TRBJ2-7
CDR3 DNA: TGTGCCAGCAGTGAAGTCCGCGAGCAGTACTTC
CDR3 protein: CASSEVREQYF

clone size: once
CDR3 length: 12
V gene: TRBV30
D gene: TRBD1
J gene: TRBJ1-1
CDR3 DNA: TGTGCCTGGAGGACAGGGGGTACTGAAGCTTTCTTT
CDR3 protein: CAWRTGGTEAFF

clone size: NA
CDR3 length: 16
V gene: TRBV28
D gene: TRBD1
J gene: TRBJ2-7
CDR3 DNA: TGTGCCAGCAGTCCCGAACCGGGACAGGGCTCCTACGAGCAGTACTTC
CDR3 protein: CASSPEPGQGSYEQYF

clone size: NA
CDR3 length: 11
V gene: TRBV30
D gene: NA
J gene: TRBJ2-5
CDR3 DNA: TGTGCCTGGGGGGGAGGTGAGACCCAGTACTTC
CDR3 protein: CAWGGGETQYF

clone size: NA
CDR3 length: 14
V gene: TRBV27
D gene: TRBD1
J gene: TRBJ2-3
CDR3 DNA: TGTGCCAGCAGTTTGGGGACAGCCACAGATACGCAGTATTTT
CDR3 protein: CASSLGTATDTQYF

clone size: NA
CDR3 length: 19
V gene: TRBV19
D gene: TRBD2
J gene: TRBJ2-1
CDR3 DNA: TGTGCCAGTAGTTTCACCCGGACTAGCGGGAGGGCCTCCCACAATGAGCAGTTCTTC
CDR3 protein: CASSFTRTSGRASHNEQFF

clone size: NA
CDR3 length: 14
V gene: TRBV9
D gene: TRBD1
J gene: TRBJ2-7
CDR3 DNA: TGTGCCAGCAGCGTAGAGGGACAGGGGCCCGAGCAGTACTTC
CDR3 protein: CASSVEGQGPEQYF

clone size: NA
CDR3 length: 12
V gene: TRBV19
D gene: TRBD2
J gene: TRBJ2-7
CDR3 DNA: TGTGCCAGTGAAGCGGGAGACAACGAGCAGTACTTC
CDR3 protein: CASEAGDNEQYF

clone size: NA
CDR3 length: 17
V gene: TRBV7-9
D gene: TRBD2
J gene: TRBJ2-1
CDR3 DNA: TGTGCCAGCAGCTCCCTCCTAGGGCGGGAGGGATGGAATGAGCAGTTCTTC
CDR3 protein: CASSSLLGREGWNEQFF

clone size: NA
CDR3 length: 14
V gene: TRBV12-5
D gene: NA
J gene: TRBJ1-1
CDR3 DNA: TGTGCTAGTGGCCGCGGGGTTAAGGACACTGAAGCTTTCTTT
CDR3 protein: CASGRGVKDTEAFF

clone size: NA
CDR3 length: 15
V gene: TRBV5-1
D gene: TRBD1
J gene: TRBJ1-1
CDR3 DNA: TGCGCCAGCAGCCCCGAGGGACAGGGGATCACTGAAGCTTTCTTT
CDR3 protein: CASSPEGQGITEAFF

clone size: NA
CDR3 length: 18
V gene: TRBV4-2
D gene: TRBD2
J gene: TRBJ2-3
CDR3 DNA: TGTGCCAGCAGCCAAGGTGCCAGACTAGCCTCCCTCACAGATACGCAGTATTTT
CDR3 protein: CASSQGARLASLTDTQYF

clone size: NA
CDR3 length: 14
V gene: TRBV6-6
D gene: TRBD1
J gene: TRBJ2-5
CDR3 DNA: TGTGCCAGCAGTTACTCGACAGGGGAAGAGACCCAGTACTTC
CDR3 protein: CASSYSTGEETQYF

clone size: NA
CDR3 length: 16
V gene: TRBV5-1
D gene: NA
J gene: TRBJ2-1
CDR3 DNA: TGCGCCAGCAGCGCGGATTACCCCTCCCCCTTAGATGAGCAGTTCTTC
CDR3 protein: CASSADYPSPLDEQFF

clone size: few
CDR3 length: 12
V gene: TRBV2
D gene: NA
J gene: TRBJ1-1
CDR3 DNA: TGTGCCAGCAGTGAATCTAGGACTGAAGCTTTCTTT
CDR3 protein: CASSESRTEAFF

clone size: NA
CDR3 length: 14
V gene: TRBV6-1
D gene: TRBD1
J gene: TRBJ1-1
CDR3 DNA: TGTGCCAGCAGTCAGGAGACAGGGATCACTGAAGCTTTCTTT
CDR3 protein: CASSQETGITEAFF

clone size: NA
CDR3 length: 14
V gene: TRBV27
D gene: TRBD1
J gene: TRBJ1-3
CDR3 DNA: TGTGCCAGCAGTTTCGGGACAGGGAGAAACACCATATATTTT
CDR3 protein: CASSFGTGRNTIYF

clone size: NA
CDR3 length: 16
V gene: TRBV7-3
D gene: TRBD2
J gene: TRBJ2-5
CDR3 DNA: TGTGCCAGCAGCTGGGGACTAGCGGGAGGGCCAGAGACCCAGTACTTC
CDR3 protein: CASSWGLAGGPETQYF

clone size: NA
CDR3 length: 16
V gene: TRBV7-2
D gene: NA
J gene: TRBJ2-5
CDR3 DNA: TGTGCCACCAGGGGGAGGAGTGCGAGTACATATGAGACCCAGTACTTC
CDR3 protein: CATRGRSASTYETQYF

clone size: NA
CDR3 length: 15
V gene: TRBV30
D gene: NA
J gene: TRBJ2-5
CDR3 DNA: TGTGCCTGGAGTGTAACCGGACAGCCCCTGGGGACCCAGTACTTC
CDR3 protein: CAWSVTGQPLGTQYF

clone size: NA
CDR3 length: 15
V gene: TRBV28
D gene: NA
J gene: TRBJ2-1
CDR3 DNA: TGTGCCAGCAGTTCGAGTGGGAGTGGTTACAATGAGCAGTTCTTC
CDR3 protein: CASSSSGSGYNEQFF

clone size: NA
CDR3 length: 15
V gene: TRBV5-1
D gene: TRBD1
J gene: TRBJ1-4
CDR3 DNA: TGCGCCAGCAGCTTCTTGCAGGGGGCGAATGAAAAACTGTTTTTT
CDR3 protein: CASSFLQGANEKLFF

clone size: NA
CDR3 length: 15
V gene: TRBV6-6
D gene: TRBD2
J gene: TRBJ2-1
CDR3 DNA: TGTGCCAGCAGTCGAATCCAATCCTCGGGGGGTGAGCAGTTCTTC
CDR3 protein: CASSRIQSSGGEQFF

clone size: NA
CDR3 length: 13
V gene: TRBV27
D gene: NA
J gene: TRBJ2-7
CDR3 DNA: TGTGCCAGCACCGAAATGTGGGAAGGGGCGGTGTACTTC
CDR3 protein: CASTEMWEGAVYF

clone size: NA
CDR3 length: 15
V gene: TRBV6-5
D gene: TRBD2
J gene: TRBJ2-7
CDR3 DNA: TGTGCCAGCACCGAAGGTAGCGGGAGTATTTACGAGCAGTACTTC
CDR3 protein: CASTEGSGSIYEQYF

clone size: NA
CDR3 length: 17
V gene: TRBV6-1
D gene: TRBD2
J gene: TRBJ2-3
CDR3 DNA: TGTGCCAGCAGTGGACTAGCGGGAGGTCATGGTACAGATACGCAGTATTTT
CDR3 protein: CASSGLAGGHGTDTQYF

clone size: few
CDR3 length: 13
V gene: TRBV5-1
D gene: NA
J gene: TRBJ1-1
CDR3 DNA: TGCGCCAGCAGCACCGCAGGGGACACTGAAGCTTTCTTT
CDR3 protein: CASSTAGDTEAFF

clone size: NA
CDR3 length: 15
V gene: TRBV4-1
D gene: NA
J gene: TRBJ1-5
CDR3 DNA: TGCGCCAGCAGCCAAGTGGGACACAGCAATCAGCCCCAGCATTTT
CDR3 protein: CASSQVGHSNQPQHF

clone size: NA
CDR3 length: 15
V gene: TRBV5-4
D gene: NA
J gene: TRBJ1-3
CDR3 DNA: TGTGCCAGCAGTCAACCGGGGGTCGCTGGAAACACCATATATTTT
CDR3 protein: CASSQPGVAGNTIYF

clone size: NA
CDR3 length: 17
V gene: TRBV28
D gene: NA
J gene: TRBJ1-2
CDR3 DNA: TGTGCCAGCAGGGACCTACAGGAGCCCTCTTCTAACTATGGCTACACCTTC
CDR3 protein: CASRDLQEPSSNYGYTF

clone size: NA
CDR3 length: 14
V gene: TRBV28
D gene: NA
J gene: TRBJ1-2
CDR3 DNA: TGTGCCAGCAGTTCAAACCAGAACCGCTATGGCTACACCTTC
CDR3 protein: CASSSNQNRYGYTF